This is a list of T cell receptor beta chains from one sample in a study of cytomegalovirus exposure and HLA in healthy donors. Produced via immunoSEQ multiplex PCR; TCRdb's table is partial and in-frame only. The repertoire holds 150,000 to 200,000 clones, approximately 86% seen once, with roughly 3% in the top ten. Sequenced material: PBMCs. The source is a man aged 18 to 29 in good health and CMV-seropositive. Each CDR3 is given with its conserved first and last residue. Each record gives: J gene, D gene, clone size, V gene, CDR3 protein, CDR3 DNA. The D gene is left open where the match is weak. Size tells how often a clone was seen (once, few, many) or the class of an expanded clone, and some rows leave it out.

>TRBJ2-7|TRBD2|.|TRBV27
CASSPELAGVAYEQYF
TGTGCCAGCAGTCCAGAACTAGCGGGAGTTGCCTACGAGCAGTACTTC
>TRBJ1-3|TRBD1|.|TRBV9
CASSATGTDKRYF
TGTGCCAGCAGCGCAACCGGGACAGATAAGCGGTATTTT
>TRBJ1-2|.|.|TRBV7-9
CASSSDRVSNYGYTF
TGTGCCAGCAGCTCAGACAGAGTCTCTAACTATGGCTACACCTTC
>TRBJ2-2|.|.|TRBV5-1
CASFWRANTGELFF
TGCGCCAGCTTCTGGCGGGCGAACACCGGGGAGCTGTTTTTT
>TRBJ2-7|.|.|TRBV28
CASSLQMNYEQYF
TGTGCCAGCAGTTTACAGATGAACTACGAGCAGTACTTC
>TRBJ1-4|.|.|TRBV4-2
CASSHSGTPQKLFF
TGTGCCAGCAGCCATTCTGGGACACCACAAAAACTGTTTTTT
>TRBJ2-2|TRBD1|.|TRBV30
CAWSLRDRVAGELFF
TGTGCCTGGAGCCTCCGGGACAGAGTTGCCGGGGAGCTGTTTTTT
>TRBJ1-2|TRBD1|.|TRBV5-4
CASSKTGVGYTF
TGTGCCAGCAGCAAGACAGGGGTCGGCTACACCTTC
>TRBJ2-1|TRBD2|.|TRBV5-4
CASSPGRAGNEQFF
TGTGCCAGCAGCCCTGGGAGGGCAGGCAATGAGCAGTTCTTC
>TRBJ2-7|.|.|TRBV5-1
CASSAVDTVSYEQYF
TGCGCCAGCAGCGCGGTGGACACGGTCTCCTACGAGCAGTACTTC
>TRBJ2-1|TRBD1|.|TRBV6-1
CASLPGQGENEQFF
TGTGCCAGCCTCCCTGGACAGGGGGAGAATGAGCAGTTCTTC
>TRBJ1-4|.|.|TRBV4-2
CASSQAGQTNEKLFF
TGTGCCAGCAGCCAAGCAGGGCAAACTAATGAAAAACTGTTTTTT
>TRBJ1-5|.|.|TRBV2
CASSEALVGAPTNQPQHF
TGTGCCAGCAGTGAAGCGCTTGTAGGGGCTCCAACCAATCAGCCCCAGCATTTT
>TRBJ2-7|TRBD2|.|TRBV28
CASRGSGTSGRSPYEQYF
TGTGCCAGCAGGGGTTCCGGGACTAGCGGGAGATCCCCCTACGAGCAGTACTTC
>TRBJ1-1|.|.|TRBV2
CASIGGTGGDTEAFF
TGTGCCAGCATCGGCGGGACCGGAGGGGACACTGAAGCTTTCTTT
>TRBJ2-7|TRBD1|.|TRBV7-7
CASSSGTGVEQYF
TGTGCTAGCAGCTCCGGGACAGGGGTCGAGCAGTACTTC
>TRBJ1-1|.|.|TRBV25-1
CASTRGGNTEAFF
TGTGCCAGCACGCGGGGGGGGAACACTGAAGCTTTCTTT
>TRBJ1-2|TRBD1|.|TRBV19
CASSIGWTGRLNYGYTF
TGTGCCAGTAGTATCGGGTGGACAGGGAGACTTAACTATGGCTACACCTTC
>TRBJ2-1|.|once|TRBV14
CASSQGLYNEQFF
TGTGCCAGCAGCCAAGGGCTCTACAATGAGCAGTTCTTC
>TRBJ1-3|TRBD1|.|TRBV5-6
CASVKTGETGNTIYF
TGTGCCAGCGTAAAGACAGGGGAGACTGGAAACACCATATATTTT